This T cell receptor beta chain is drawn from a study of circulating and synovial CD4+ cells in juvenile arthritis. Clones were read by immunoSEQ multiplex PCR, and TCRdb kept only the in-frame ones, dropping some. This repertoire shows over 30,000 clones, about 94% found once; its top ten account for less than 0.8%. This CDR3 is built from 20 residues. Germline CDR1 is LNHDA and CDR2 is SQIVND (reference sequence). The trim removed 3 bases at V and 5 bases at J, leaving 24 bases unmatched. The specimen was CD4+ T cells from blood. V usage is TRBV19 and J usage is TRBJ2-7; TRBD1 matches at 8 bases. This clonotype originated in a human donor with juvenile idiopathic arthritis. CDR3 sequence: CASSITFWSGTGVFIDEQYF. The CDR3 DNA sequence: TGTGCCAGTAGTATTACGTTTTGGTCCGGGACAGGCGTTTTTATTGACGAGCAGTACTTC.